The next 8 T cell receptor beta chains were all read from a single sample in a study of blood T cell repertoires in COVID-19. Sequencing was performed with immunoSEQ multiplex PCR; in TCRdb, only in-frame clones are kept and a portion is missing. The repertoire includes some 180,000 clones, around 87% of them detected once, and approximately 0.64% sits in the top ten. Sequencing used peripheral blood. The origin of the receptors is a man aged 45-60 years with acute or convalescent COVID-19.

The chain joins TRBV27 to TRBJ1-1; TRBD1 matches 9 bases. Losses at the gene ends were 5 bases for V and 1 base for J; bases not matched to a gene: 2. This CDR3 region has 14 residues. Germline lookup yields CDR1 MNHEY and CDR2 SMNVEV (reference sequence). The CDR3 here is CASSKDRGNTEAFF. The CDR3 coding sequence is TGTGCCAGCAGTAAGGACAGGGGGAACACTGAAGCTTTCTTT.

The chain links TRBV19 to TRBJ1-2; 8 bases match TRBD1. The CDR3 spans 13 residues. Germline V gene data show CDR1 as LNHDA and CDR2 as SQIVND (reference sequence). Trimming cost V 7 bases and J 4 bases; bases outside gene matches: 5. The CDR3 loop reads CASTQDRVYGYTF. CDR3 coding DNA: TGTGCCAGTACTCAGGACAGGGTCTATGGCTACACCTTC.

This clone was seen more than once but under ten times. The V gene is TRBV18, the J gene TRBJ1-2, with 8 bases aligning to TRBD1. Germline assignment: CDR1 KGHSH and CDR2 LQKENI. V gave up 0 bases and J gave up 8 bases; unmatched junction bases: 5. This CDR3 comprises 14 residues. Here the CDR3 reads CASSPPDRESGYTF. CDR3 coding DNA: TGTGCCAGCTCACCACCGGACAGGGAGAGCGGCTACACCTTC.

A single count supports this clone. This chain links TRBV9 with TRBJ2-7; TRBD1 agrees at 9 bases. This CDR3 region has 14 residues. V shed 4 bases and J 3 bases; nucleotides not matched to a gene: 5. The V gene's germline CDR1 is SGDLS and CDR2 YYNGEE. The CDR3 DNA follows: TGTGCCAGCAGCCCCCGGGACAGGGTCTACGAGCAGTACTTC. Its translation: CASSPRDRVYEQYF.

V and J are TRBV27 and TRBJ2-7; TRBD1 matches at 10 bases. CDR3 size: 15 residues. The ends lost 5 bases at V and 2 bases at J; junction bases unmatched: 6. The germline V gene encodes CDR1 MNHEY and CDR2 SMNVEV (reference sequence). This CDR3 reads CASSKGQGRAYEQYF. CDR3 nucleotides: TGTGCCAGCAGTAAGGGACAGGGGAGAGCCTACGAGCAGTACTTC.

The chain joins TRBV10-1 to TRBJ2-1; a weak D match, TRBD2 (6 bases). V lost 2 bases, J lost 4 bases, and 15 bases lay in between. The CDR3 consists of 16 residues. The V gene's germline CDR1 is WNHNN and CDR2 SYGVQD (reference sequence). The DNA for the CDR3 is TGCGCCAGCAGTGAGAGGCTGGGGACTCCTTACAATGAGCAGTTCTTC. It specifies CASSERLGTPYNEQFF.

The chain joins TRBV27 to TRBJ2-1, with D perhaps matching TRBD1 (5 bases). The germline CDR1 and CDR2 sequences are MNHEY and SMNVEV (reference sequence). This CDR3 contains 14 residues. V was cut by 1 base and J by 8 bases, with 12 bases left in between. CDR3 region: CASSLYAGHYEQFF. DNA of the CDR3: TGTGCCAGCAGTTTATATGCAGGGCACTATGAGCAGTTCTTC.

The chain is built from TRBV7-3 and TRBJ2-1; possible D gene TRBD1, 5 bases. Trimming removed 5 bases from V and 8 bases from J, with 13 bases in between. The length of the CDR3 is 13 residues. Germline loops: CDR1 SGHTA, CDR2 FQGTGA. CDR3 sequence: CASSPDQGHEQFF. In DNA form, the CDR3 reads TGTGCCAGCAGCCCCGACCAGGGCCATGAGCAGTTCTTC.